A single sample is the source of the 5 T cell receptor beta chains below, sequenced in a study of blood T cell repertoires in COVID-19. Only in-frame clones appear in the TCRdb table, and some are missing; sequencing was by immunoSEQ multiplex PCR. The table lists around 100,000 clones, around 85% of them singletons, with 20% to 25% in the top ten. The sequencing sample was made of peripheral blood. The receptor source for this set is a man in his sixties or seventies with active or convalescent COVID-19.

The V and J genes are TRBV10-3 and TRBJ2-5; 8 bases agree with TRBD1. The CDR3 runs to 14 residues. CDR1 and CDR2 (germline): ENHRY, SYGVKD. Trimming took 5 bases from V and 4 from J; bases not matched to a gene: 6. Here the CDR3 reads CAISQDRVPETQYF. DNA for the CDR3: TGTGCCATCAGTCAGGACAGGGTCCCAGAGACCCAGTACTTC.

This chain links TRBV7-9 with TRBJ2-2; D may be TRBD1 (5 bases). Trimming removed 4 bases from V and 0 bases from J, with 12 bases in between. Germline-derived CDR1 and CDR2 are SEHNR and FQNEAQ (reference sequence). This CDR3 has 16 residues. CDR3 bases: TGTGCCAGCAGCTCCATGGCAGGGACGAACACCGGGGAGCTGTTTTTT. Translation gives CASSSMAGTNTGELFF.

CDR3 sequence reads: CASTRFGTSGSRGLYNEQFF. The CDR3 nucleotides read TGTGCCAGTACTCGCTTCGGCACTAGCGGGAGTAGGGGGCTTTACAATGAGCAGTTCTTC. The V gene is TRBV19, the J gene TRBJ2-1; 11 positions match TRBD2. V gave up 7 bases and J gave up 4 bases; unmatched junction bases: 21. Germline V gene sequence: CDR1 LNHDA, CDR2 SQIVND (reference sequence). The CDR3 loop spans 20 amino acids.

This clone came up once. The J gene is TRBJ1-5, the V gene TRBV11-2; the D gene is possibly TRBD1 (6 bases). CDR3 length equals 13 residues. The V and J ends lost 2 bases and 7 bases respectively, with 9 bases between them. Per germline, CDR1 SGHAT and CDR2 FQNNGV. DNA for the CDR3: TGTGCCAGCAGCTTAACAGGGTGGCAGCCCCAGCATTTT. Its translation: CASSLTGWQPQHF.

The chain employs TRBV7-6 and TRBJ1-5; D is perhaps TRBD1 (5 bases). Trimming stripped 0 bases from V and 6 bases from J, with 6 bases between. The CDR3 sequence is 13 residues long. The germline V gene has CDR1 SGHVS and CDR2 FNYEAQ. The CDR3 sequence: CASSLAGGQPQHF. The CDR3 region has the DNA TGTGCCAGCAGCTTAGCGGGGGGTCAGCCCCAGCATTTT.